These 23 T cell receptor beta chains share one sample of origin, sequenced in a study of T cell repertoires in cytomegalovirus infection. MiXCR was run by TCRdb on the reads, yielding one entry per CDR3 protein. The profile covers 450,000 to 600,000 distinct CDR3 sequences, with about 10% appearing a single time and about 10% taken by the ten largest. The sample was PBMCs. The receptors were gathered from a human donor in good health (CMV status not recorded). Some clones in this sample may be carry-over from other donors' samples.

This clonotype was recorded at least ten times. The chain combines TRBV20-1 with TRBJ2-1; tentative D call: TRBD1 (5 bases). Germline assignment: CDR1 DFQATT and CDR2 SNEGSKA (reference sequence). V lost 0 bases and J 3 bases, leaving 15 bases between the germline ends. This CDR3 comprises 16 residues. The CDR3 DNA is TGCAGTGCTAGAGATTTAACAGGAGCCAACTACAATGAGCAGTTCTTC. Protein: CSARDLTGANYNEQFF.

This clonotype was detected ten times or more. V usage is TRBV5-4 and J usage is TRBJ2-2; D is ambiguous. The CDR3 has 15 amino acids. Trimming pared 1 base from V and 3 bases from J, leaving 10 bases between. Germline V CDR1 and CDR2: SGHNT, YYREEE (reference sequence). The CDR3 DNA sequence: TGTGCCAGCAGCTTGAGTTCGCTGGACACCGGGGAGCTGTTTTTT. The encoded protein is CASSLSSLDTGELFF.

This clonotype was seen many times. In DNA form, the CDR3 reads TGTGCCAGCAGCCAAACCGGGACAGGGGGCCCCTACAATGAGCAGTTCTTC. It is translated as CASSQTGTGGPYNEQFF. The gene calls are TRBV11-1 and TRBJ2-1; TRBD1 matches 12 bases. The CDR3 consists of 17 residues. In germline, CDR1 is SGHAT, CDR2 FQDESV (reference sequence). Trimming at V came to 5 bases and at J to 2 bases, leaving 7 bases not matched to a gene.

This clonotype was seen at least ten times. The V gene is TRBV20-1, the J gene TRBJ2-3; D is perhaps TRBD2 (5 bases). The CDR3 consists of 12 residues. CDR1 and CDR2 from the germline V gene are DFQATT and SNEGSKA (reference sequence). Between the trimmed V and J ends, which lost 7 bases and 6 bases, there was a span of 14 bases. The CDR3 loop reads CSGSEGRDTQYF. CDR3 nucleotides: TGCAGTGGCTCAGAGGGCCGGGATACGCAGTATTTT.

At least ten counts were recorded for this clonotype. The V call is TRBV9, the J call TRBJ2-7; TRBD2 aligns across 8 bases. Germline values: CDR1 SGDLS, CDR2 YYNGEE. The trim removed 0 bases at V and 2 bases at J, leaving 1 base unmatched. This CDR3 contains 14 residues. Written as DNA, the CDR3 is TGTGCCAGCAGCGTAGGACTAGCGCCCTACGAGCAGTACTTC. Protein: CASSVGLAPYEQYF.

The V gene is TRBV14, the J gene TRBJ2-5; 7 positions match TRBD2. Germline V gene lookup returns CDR1 SGHDN and CDR2 FVKESK. The CDR3 loop spans 14 amino acids. V was clipped by 5 bases and J by 5 bases; unmatched bases: 8. CDR3 DNA sequence: TGTGCCAGCAGCTCCCGACTAGCCTGGGAGACCCAGTACTTC. As protein: CASSSRLAWETQYF.

In this sample, this clonotype turned up many times. The chain has TRBV19 and TRBJ1-2, with TRBD1 matching over 7 bases. The CDR3 length is 12 residues. The germline V gene encodes CDR1 LNHDA and CDR2 SQIVND (reference sequence). V lost 9 bases and J lost 4; bases outside the gene matches: 5. CDR3 sequence reads: CASAGQVYGYTF. The CDR3 DNA reads TGTGCCAGCGCTGGACAGGTCTATGGCTACACCTTC.

There are many counts of this clonotype. The chain is built from TRBV7-9 and TRBJ2-3; D is uncertain. CDR1 SEHNR and CDR2 FQNEAQ come from the germline V gene (reference sequence). Trimming shortened V by 5 bases and J by 2 bases, and 11 bases separated the two germline ends. The CDR3 runs 14 residues. DNA of the CDR3: TGTGCCAGCAGCAAGGGCGCGAACACAGATACGCAGTATTTT. Translated: CASSKGANTDTQYF.

This clonotype has a count of ten or more. The rearrangement links TRBV12-3 or TRBV12-4 to TRBJ2-6; 7 positions match TRBD1. The CDR3 contains 18 residues. Trimming removed 7 bases from V and 0 bases from J; junction bases left unmatched: 12. CDR3 bases: TGTGCCAGCAACGACCGGGTGTCAGGGGGCTCTGGGGCCAACGTCCTGACTTTC. Translation gives CASNDRVSGGSGANVLTF.

This chain uses TRBV20-1 with TRBJ1-1; no clear D. This CDR3 region has 14 residues. Germline assignment: CDR1 DFQATT and CDR2 SNEGSKA (reference sequence). Trimming removed 1 base from V and 5 bases from J, with 14 bases in between. CDR3 in amino acids: CSARGSPFRTEAFF. The CDR3 DNA reads TGCAGTGCTAGAGGATCCCCATTTCGGACTGAAGCTTTCTTT.

This clonotype was observed many times. This rearrangement joins TRBV7-2 to TRBJ2-5; tentative D call: TRBD2 (5 bases). This CDR3 is 15 amino acids long. Trimming removed 1 base at V and 3 bases at J, with 12 bases between. Germline V gene data show CDR1 as SGHTA and CDR2 as FQGNSA. CDR3 loop: CASSLDGGREETQYF. The CDR3 region has the DNA TGTGCCAGCAGCTTAGATGGCGGGCGTGAAGAGACCCAGTACTTC.

This clonotype was recorded at least ten times. The chain carries TRBV6-6 and TRBJ2-1; TRBD1 aligns across 7 bases. The CDR3 is made up of 12 amino acids. CDR1 is MNHNY and CDR2 is SVGAGI in the germline V gene (reference sequence). V was clipped by 6 bases and J by 12 bases; unmatched bases: 8. The CDR3 DNA follows: TGTGCCAGCAGCCCCGACAGGGAATCGCAGTTCTTC. It encodes CASSPDRESQFF.

This clonotype has ten or more counts. This chain uses TRBV11-2 with TRBJ2-3; 7 bases are shared with TRBD1. The V gene end was trimmed by 2 bases and the J gene end by 2 bases; junction bases not matched to a gene: 7. The CDR3 consists of 16 residues. Germline CDR1 and CDR2: SGHAT and FQNNGV. In DNA form, the CDR3 reads TGTGCCAGCAGCTTAAGGTCCAGGGGGTACACAGATACGCAGTATTTT. It is translated as CASSLRSRGYTDTQYF.

At least ten counts were recorded for this clonotype. The V and J genes are TRBV9 and TRBJ2-3, with TRBD2 matching over 8 bases. The trim removed 2 bases at V and 5 bases at J, leaving 10 bases unmatched. Germline lookup yields CDR1 SGDLS and CDR2 YYNGEE. CDR3 length: 16 amino acids. CDR3 protein: CASSVAGGREGDTQYF. The DNA of the CDR3 is TGTGCCAGCAGCGTTGCGGGGGGCCGAGAAGGAGATACGCAGTATTTT.

This clonotype was recorded many times. The V gene is TRBV11-2, the J gene TRBJ2-1, with 7 bases that match TRBD2. Germline V CDR1 and CDR2: SGHAT, FQNNGV. V lost 4 bases to trimming and J lost 0 bases; unmatched junction nucleotides: 3. The length of the CDR3 is 15 residues. The CDR3 region is CASSSTSVSYNEQFF. The CDR3 DNA follows: TGTGCCAGCAGCTCAACTAGCGTCTCCTACAATGAGCAGTTCTTC.

The sample holds many counts of this clonotype. In DNA, the CDR3 is TGTGCCATCAGTGATGGTCGTGATACGCAGTATTTT. Its protein is CAISDGRDTQYF. The V gene is TRBV10-3, the J gene TRBJ2-3; the D is unclear. Germline CDR1 and CDR2: ENHRY and SYGVKD. The CDR3 runs 12 residues. V lost 3 bases, J lost 6 bases, and 7 bases lay in between.

In its sample, this clonotype was seen many times. The gene calls are TRBV2 and TRBJ1-2; D gene ambiguous. The V end was cut by 2 bases, the J end by 6 bases, with 13 bases between. The V gene's germline CDR1 is SNHLY and CDR2 FYNNEI. The CDR3 spans 14 residues. CDR3 DNA: TGTGCCAGCAGTGAACTCGCCGGGGTCGATGGCTACACCTTC. Amino acids: CASSELAGVDGYTF. The full variable domain, with the rest looked up from reference TRBV2 and TRBJ1-2, is EPEVTQTPSHQVTQMGQEVILRCVPISNHLYFYWYRQILGQKVEFLVSFYNNEISEKSEIFDDQFSVERPDGSNFTLKIRSTKLEDSAMYFCASSELAGVDGYTFGSGTRLTVV.

At least ten counts were recorded for this clonotype. The chain uses TRBV7-9 and TRBJ1-1, with TRBD1 identical over 8 bases. The germline gives CDR1 SEHNR, CDR2 FQNEAQ (reference sequence). The CDR3 length is 12 residues. The ends lost 6 bases at V and 11 bases at J; junction bases unmatched: 8. As DNA, the CDR3 is TGTGCCAGCAGTCAATCCAGGGGGCGGGCTTTCTTT. Its protein product is CASSQSRGRAFF.

This clonotype was seen a few times. V and J are TRBV20-1 and TRBJ2-1, with TRBD1 matching 10 bases. The junction had 9 bases not matched to a gene; V was cut back by 4 bases and J by 6 bases. The length of the CDR3 is 15 residues. Germline V gene data show CDR1 as DFQATT and CDR2 as SNEGSKA (reference sequence). CDR3 in DNA: TGCAGTGCTAAAACCTGGACAGGGGGTGGCAATGAGCAGTTCTTC. Residues: CSAKTWTGGGNEQFF.

This clonotype has ten or more counts. CDR3 amino acids: CASSLGPFTEAFF. DNA for the CDR3: TGTGCCAGCAGTTTAGGGCCTTTCACTGAAGCTTTCTTT. The chain couples TRBV12-3 or TRBV12-4 to TRBJ1-1; no definite D call. V lost 1 base, J lost 4 bases, and 7 bases lay in between. This CDR3 is 13 amino acids long.

This clonotype was detected many times. The CDR3 loop is CASSQMGGTGELFF. The CDR3 DNA reads TGTGCCAGCAGCCAGATGGGGGGGACCGGGGAGCTGTTTTTT. The gene calls are TRBV11-2 and TRBJ2-2; 7 positions match TRBD2. Per the germline V gene, CDR1 is SGHAT and CDR2 is FQNNGV. This CDR3 has 14 residues. V trimming: 5 bases; J trimming: 5 bases; junction bases outside the gene matches: 5.

This clonotype occurred many times. The V call is TRBV7-8, the J call TRBJ2-3; either TRBD1 or TRBD2 may supply D (6 bases each). The germline V and J ends were trimmed by 5 bases and 2 bases, with 11 bases remaining between them. This CDR3 is 14 amino acids long. Germline assignment: CDR1 SGHVS and CDR2 FQNEAQ. CDR3 nucleotide sequence: TGTGCCAGCAGCCGGGGGCTTCTCACAGATACGCAGTATTTT. Residues: CASSRGLLTDTQYF.

At least ten counts were recorded for this clonotype. This chain joins TRBV28 and TRBJ2-3; no reliable D call. Germline loops: CDR1 MDHEN, CDR2 SYDVKM. CDR3 length equals 14 residues. Trimming cost V 6 bases and J 0 bases, with 10 bases left between them. The CDR3 region is CASSKPLSTDTQYF. The CDR3 bases are TGTGCCAGCAGCAAGCCTCTGAGCACAGATACGCAGTATTTT.